This TCR beta chain was recorded in a study of vaccination and CD4 T cells after COVID-19. TCRdb used MiXCR to reprocess the PCR reads, holding one entry per CDR3 protein. The sample holds approximately 19,000 distinct CDR3 sequences, about 59% seen once. Only one count was recorded for this clonotype. The V end was cut by 6 bases, the J end by 0 bases, with 12 bases between. Per the germline V gene, CDR1 is MDHEN and CDR2 is SYDVKM. This CDR3 is built from 15 residues. Positive tests by PCR, dated March to December 2020, predated US Alpha, Beta and Delta variants. This receptor was obtained from a human donor who had recovered from COVID-19. Sequencing used CD4+ T cells from blood, obtained before SARS-CoV-2 vaccination. This chain connects TRBV28 to TRBJ2-1, with D possibly being TRBD1 (6 bases). The CDR3 DNA is TGTGCCAGCAGAGGGACACCGAGCTCCTACAATGAGCAGTTCTTC. Translating it yields CASRGTPSSYNEQFF.